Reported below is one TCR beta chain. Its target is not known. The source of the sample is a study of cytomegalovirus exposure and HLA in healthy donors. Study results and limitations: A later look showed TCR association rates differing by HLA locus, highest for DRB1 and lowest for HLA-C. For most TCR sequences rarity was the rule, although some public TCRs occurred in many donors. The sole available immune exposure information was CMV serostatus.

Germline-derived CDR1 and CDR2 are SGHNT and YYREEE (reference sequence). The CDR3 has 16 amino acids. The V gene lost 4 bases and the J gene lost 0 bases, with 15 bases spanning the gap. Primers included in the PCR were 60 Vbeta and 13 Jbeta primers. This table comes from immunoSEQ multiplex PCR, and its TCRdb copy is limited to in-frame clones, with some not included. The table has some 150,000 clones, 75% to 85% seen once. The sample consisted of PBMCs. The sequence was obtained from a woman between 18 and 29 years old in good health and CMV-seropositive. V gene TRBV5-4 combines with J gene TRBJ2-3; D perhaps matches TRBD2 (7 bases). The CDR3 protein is CASSRGGQSSTDTQYF. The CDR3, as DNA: TGTGCCAGCAGCCGCGGGGGCCAGTCTAGCACAGATACGCAGTATTTT.